Sequencing of this T cell receptor beta chain was carried out in a study of preoperative IRX-2 immunotherapy in early breast cancer. Treatment of the sample: preoperative locoregional IRX-2 cytokine immunotherapy. Samples came from a phase Ib trial of preoperative locoregional IRX-2 cytokine immunotherapy. Assay: immunoSEQ multiplex PCR; the TCRdb copy retains only in-frame clones and omits some. The sample consists of approximately 15,000 clones, roughly 93% of them appearing once. This clone was recorded only once. The CDR3 consists of 15 residues. Germline-derived CDR1 and CDR2 are SGHRS and YFSETQ. V lost 0 bases, J lost 2 bases, and 11 bases lay in between.

The gene calls are TRBV5-1 and TRBJ2-5; D ambiguous. Specimen collection occurred from a patient treated with IRX-2 immunotherapy. The sequence was collected from a human donor with breast cancer. CDR3 DNA sequence: TGCGCCAGCAGCTTGGGGTTGTCAGAACAAGAGACCCAGTACTTC. Its protein product is CASSLGLSEQETQYF.